This TCR beta chain is from a study of blood T cell repertoires in COVID-19. Study background: PBMCs, B-cell-depleted T cells, or T cells were the source of the cDNA or gDNA that made up the material.

Clinical history as reported by participants underpinned cohort assignment. Germline V gene lookup returns CDR1 MNHEY and CDR2 SMNVEV (reference sequence). The J segment lost 2 bases and the V segment lost 2 bases, leaving 6 bases of the junction unmatched. The CDR3 has 18 residues. In the original processing: The assay estimated nucleated cells by amplifying reference gene primers. Data came from immunoSEQ multiplex PCR; TCRdb stores just in-frame clones and leaves some out. V and J calls and clone size are those listed in that table; D and trimming were worked out from the DNA. This sample has around 450,000 clones, with 70% to 90% found just once.

The TCR comes from a woman between 18 and 29 years old with acute COVID-19. The sequenced sample consisted of PBMCs or T cells enriched from blood (not recorded which). The rearrangement links TRBV27 to TRBJ2-3; 14 bases fit TRBD2. CDR3 in amino acids: CASSLGTSGGILTDTQYF. The CDR3 DNA follows: TGTGCCAGCAGTTTAGGGACTAGCGGGGGCATTCTCACAGATACGCAGTATTTT.